Listed below are T cell receptor beta chains from one sample, sequenced in a study of T cells in Graves' hyperthyroidism and ophthalmopathy. Each CDR3 protein gets one entry after TCRdb re-called the multiplex PCR reads with MiXCR. Counted here are around 480,000 distinct CDR3 sequences, about an eighth occurring once; the ten biggest clones make up 15% to 20%. Sample: blood. All receptors derive from a woman between 18 and 29 years old with Graves' hyperthyroidism. Both conserved end residues are part of each CDR3. A D gene is named only where the DNA matches it firmly. The listing skips clone size in some rows; elsewhere it reads once, few, many or a size class.

>many|.|TRBV24-1|TRBJ1-2
TGTGCCACCTCCTCGGGTCCAGGAGGTGATGGCTACACCTTC
CATSSGPGGDGYTF
>many|.|TRBV19|TRBJ1-5
TGTGCCAGTAGTATAGTCCGGAAGGGGGAATGGCAGCCCCAGCATTTT
CASSIVRKGEWQPQHF
>many|.|TRBV7-3|TRBJ1-1
TGTGCCAGCAGCTCCGGTAGGAGAAAGGAAGCTTTCTTT
CASSSGRRKEAFF
>many|.|TRBV2|TRBJ2-2
TGTGCCAGCAGAGCCGGGACTTCGAACACCGGGGAGCTGTTTTTT
CASRAGTSNTGELFF
>.|.|TRBV5-1|TRBJ1-4
TGCGCCAGCAGCTTGGGGACGGGAAGAAGTGAAAAACTGTTTTTT
CASSLGTGRSEKLFF
>many|.|TRBV29-1|TRBJ1-1
TGCAGCAGCTCAAGGGCCAACACTGAAGCTTTCTTT
CSSSRANTEAFF
>many|.|TRBV6-6|TRBJ1-5
TGTGCCAGCAGTTACTCACCCGGGAATCAGCCCCAGCATTTT
CASSYSPGNQPQHF
>many|.|TRBV5-1|TRBJ2-6
TGCGCCAGCAGCTTGGACCCCTTATCTGGGGCCAACGTCCTGACTTTC
CASSLDPLSGANVLTF
>few|TRBD2|TRBV9|TRBJ2-1
TGTGCCAGCAGCGTAGATCCCCTAGCGGGAGGGGGGGCCCCTTACAATGAGCAGTTCTTC
CASSVDPLAGGGAPYNEQFF
>few|TRBD2|TRBV11-3|TRBJ2-3
TGTGCCAGCAGCTTAGATCGTCTAGCGGAAGTGATAGATACGCAGTATTTT
CASSLDRLAEVIDTQYF
>few|.|TRBV20-1|TRBJ2-3
TGCAGTGCTAGTTCTACAGGGTCTTACACAGATACGCAGTATTTT
CSASSTGSYTDTQYF
>many|.|TRBV11-2|TRBJ2-1
TGTGCCAGCAGCTTAATAGGCGGGACCTCCATGCATGAGCAGTTCTTC
CASSLIGGTSMHEQFF
>many|.|TRBV12-3/TRBV12-4|TRBJ2-3
TGTGCCAGCAGCACTTTCCCCGACAGGTCTAGCACAGATACGCAGTATTTT
CASSTFPDRSSTDTQYF
>many|.|TRBV6-5|TRBJ2-7
TGTGCCAGCAGTTACCGGAGCTCCTACGAGCAGTACTTC
CASSYRSSYEQYF
>many|TRBD1|TRBV12-3/TRBV12-4|TRBJ1-2
TGTGCCAGCAGTTTTATTTCAGGGGGCGGCAACTATGGCTACACCTTC
CASSFISGGGNYGYTF
>few|.|TRBV24-1|TRBJ1-3
TGTGCCACCAGTGACGGGGCTGGAAACACCATATATTTT
CATSDGAGNTIYF
>many|TRBD1|TRBV12-3/TRBV12-4|TRBJ1-1
TGTGCCAGCAGTCCGGACAAGACAGGGTATCTACGGGCTTTCTTT
CASSPDKTGYLRAFF
>many|.|TRBV30|TRBJ2-2
TGTGCCGTGGACCTGAACCCTTTGACCGGGGAGCTGTTTTTT
CAVDLNPLTGELFF
>.|.|TRBV10-3|TRBJ1-1
TGTGCCATCAGGGGGGGGGGCGACGGGAACACTGAAGCTTTCTTT
CAIRGGGDGNTEAFF
>.|TRBD2|TRBV5-1|TRBJ2-1
TGCGCCAGCAGCTTACCCGGGACTAGCGGGAGTTCGAATGAGCAGTTCTTC
CASSLPGTSGSSNEQFF
>many|TRBD2|TRBV12-3/TRBV12-4|TRBJ2-7
TGTGCCAGCAGTTTAGACCGGAGGGAGGGCCAGTACGAGCAGTACTTC
CASSLDRREGQYEQYF
>many|TRBD1|TRBV19|TRBJ1-1
TGTGCCAGTAGTAGGGGACAGGGGGCGATTTTTGGGAACACTGAAGCTTTCTTT
CASSRGQGAIFGNTEAFF
>many|.|TRBV7-3|TRBJ1-5
TGTGCCAGCAGCCTCCCGAGCAATCAGCCCCAGCATTTT
CASSLPSNQPQHF